The present T cell receptor (beta chain) was sequenced within a study of technical replicates of blood from a handful of donors. Clones were sequenced by immunoSEQ multiplex PCR, and TCRdb holds only the in-frame ones, with some missing. Of approximately 58,000 clones in the sample, less than 90% were seen once. The CDR3 sequence is 16 residues long. Per the germline V gene, CDR1 is SGHDN and CDR2 is FVKESK. Trimming stripped 0 bases from V and 5 bases from J, with 17 bases between. The clonotype comes from a human donor in good health. Some clones in this sample may be carry-over from other donors' samples. The sample was PBMCs. The J gene is TRBJ2-7, the V gene TRBV14, with a tentative D call TRBD2 (6 bases). CDR3 coding DNA: TGTGCCAGCAGCCAAGATTGGGGCAGGCGGGGAAACGAGCAGTACTTC. Translating gives CASSQDWGRRGNEQYF.